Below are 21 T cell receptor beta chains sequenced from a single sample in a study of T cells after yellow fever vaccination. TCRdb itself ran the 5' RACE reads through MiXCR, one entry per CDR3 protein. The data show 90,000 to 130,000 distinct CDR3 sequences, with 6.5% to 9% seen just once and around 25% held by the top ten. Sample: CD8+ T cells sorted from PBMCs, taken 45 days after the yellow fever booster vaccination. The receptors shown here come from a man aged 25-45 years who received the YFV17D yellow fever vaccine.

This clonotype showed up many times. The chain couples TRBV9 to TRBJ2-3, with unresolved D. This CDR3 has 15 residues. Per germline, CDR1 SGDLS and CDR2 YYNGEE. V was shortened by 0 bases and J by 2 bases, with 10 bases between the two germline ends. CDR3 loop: CASSVGGYNTDTQYF. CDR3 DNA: TGTGCCAGCAGCGTAGGAGGCTACAACACAGATACGCAGTATTTT.

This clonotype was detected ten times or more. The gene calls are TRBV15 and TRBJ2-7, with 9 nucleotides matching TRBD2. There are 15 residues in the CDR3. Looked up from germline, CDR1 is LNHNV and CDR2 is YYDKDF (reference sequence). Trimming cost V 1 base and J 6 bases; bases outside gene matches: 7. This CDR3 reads CATSRVQGTSREQYF. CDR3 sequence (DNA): TGTGCCACCAGCAGAGTCCAGGGGACTAGCCGCGAGCAGTACTTC.

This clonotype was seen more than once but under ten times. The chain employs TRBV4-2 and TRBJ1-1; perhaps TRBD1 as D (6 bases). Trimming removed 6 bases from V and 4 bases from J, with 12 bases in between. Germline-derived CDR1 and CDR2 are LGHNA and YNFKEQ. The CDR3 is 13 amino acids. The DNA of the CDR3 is TGTGCCAGCAGACTGATAGGGGGCACTGAAGCTTTCTTT. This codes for CASRLIGGTEAFF.

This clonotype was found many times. Written as DNA, the CDR3 is TGTGCCAGCAGCCCACGGGACTTCTCCGATGAGCAGTTCTTC. This codes for CASSPRDFSDEQFF. The chain couples TRBV9 to TRBJ2-1, with D tentatively TRBD2 (6 bases). Looked up from germline, CDR1 is SGDLS and CDR2 is YYNGEE. V was clipped by 4 bases and J by 8 bases, with 16 bases between them. The CDR3 spans 14 residues.

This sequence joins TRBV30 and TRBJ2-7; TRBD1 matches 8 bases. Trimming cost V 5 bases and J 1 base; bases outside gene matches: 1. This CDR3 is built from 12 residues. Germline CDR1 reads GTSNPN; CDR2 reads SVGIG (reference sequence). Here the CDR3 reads CAWDRGSYEQYF. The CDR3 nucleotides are TGTGCCTGGGACAGGGGATCCTACGAGCAGTACTTC.

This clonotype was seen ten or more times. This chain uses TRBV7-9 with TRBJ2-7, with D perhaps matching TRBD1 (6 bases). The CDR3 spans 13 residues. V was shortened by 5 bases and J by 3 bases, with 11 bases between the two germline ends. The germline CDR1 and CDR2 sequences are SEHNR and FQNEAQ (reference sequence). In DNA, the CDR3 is TGTGCCAGCAGCCATCGACAGGACTACGAGCAGTACTTC. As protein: CASSHRQDYEQYF.

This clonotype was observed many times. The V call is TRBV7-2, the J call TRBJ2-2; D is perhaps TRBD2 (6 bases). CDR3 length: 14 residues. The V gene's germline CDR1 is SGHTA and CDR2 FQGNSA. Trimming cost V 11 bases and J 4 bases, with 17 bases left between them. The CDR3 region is CAVMGPGGTGELFF. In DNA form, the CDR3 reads TGTGCCGTTATGGGACCCGGGGGCACCGGGGAGCTGTTTTTT.

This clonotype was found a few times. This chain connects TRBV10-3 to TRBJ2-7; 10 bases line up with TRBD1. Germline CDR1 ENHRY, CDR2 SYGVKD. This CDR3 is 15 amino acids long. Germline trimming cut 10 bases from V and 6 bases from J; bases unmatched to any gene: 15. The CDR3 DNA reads TGTGCCACCTGGACGGCGGACAGGGGGAGTCCCGAGCAGTACTTC. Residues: CATWTADRGSPEQYF.

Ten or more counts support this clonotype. The CDR3 sequence is CASSYSPPSYNEQFF. For the CDR3, the DNA is TGTGCCAGCAGTTACTCCCCCCCGTCCTACAATGAGCAGTTCTTC. V is TRBV6-5 and J is TRBJ2-1; D unclear. Per germline, CDR1 MNHEY and CDR2 SVGAGI. V lost 0 bases to trimming and J lost 1 base, with 7 bases between them. CDR3 length: 15 residues.

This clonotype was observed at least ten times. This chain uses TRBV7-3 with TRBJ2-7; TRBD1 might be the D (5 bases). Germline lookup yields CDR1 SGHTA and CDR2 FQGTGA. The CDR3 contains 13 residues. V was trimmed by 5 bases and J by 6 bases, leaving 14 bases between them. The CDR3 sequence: CASSPNAQGEQYF. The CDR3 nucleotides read TGTGCCAGCAGCCCCAACGCCCAGGGCGAGCAGTACTTC.

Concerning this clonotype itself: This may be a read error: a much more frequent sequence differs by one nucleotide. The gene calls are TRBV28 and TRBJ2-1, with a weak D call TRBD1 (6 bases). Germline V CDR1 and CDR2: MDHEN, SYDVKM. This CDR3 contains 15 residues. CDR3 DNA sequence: TGTACCAGCAGTTCCAGGGGTGTTTCCTACAATGAGCAGTTCTTC. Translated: CTSSSRGVSYNEQFF. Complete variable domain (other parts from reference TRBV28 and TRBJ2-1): DVKVTQSSRYLVKRTGEKVFLECVQDMDHENMFWYRQDPGLGLRLIYFSYDVKMKEKGDIPEGYSVSREKKERFSLILESASTNQTSMYLCTSSSRGVSYNEQFFGPGTRLTVL.

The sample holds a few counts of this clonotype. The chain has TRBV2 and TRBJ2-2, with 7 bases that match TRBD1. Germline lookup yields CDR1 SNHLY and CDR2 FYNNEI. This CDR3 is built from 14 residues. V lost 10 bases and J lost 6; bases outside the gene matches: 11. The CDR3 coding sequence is TGTGCCATCCAATCTCAGGGGGTGCCCGGGGAGCTGTTTTTT. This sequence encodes CAIQSQGVPGELFF.

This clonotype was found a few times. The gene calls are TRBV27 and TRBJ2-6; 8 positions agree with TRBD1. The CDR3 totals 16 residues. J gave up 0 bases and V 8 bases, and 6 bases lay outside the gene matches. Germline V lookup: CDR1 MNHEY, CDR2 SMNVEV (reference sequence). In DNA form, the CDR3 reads TGTGCCAGCGGCCAGGGGGCCGGCTCTGGGGCCAACGTCCTGACTTTC. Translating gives CASGQGAGSGANVLTF.

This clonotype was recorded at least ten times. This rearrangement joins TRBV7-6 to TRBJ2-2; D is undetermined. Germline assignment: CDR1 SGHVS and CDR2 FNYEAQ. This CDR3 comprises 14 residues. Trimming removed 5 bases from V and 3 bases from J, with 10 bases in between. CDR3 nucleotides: TGTGCCAGCAGCGCGATGACCCACACCGGGGAGCTGTTTTTT. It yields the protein CASSAMTHTGELFF.

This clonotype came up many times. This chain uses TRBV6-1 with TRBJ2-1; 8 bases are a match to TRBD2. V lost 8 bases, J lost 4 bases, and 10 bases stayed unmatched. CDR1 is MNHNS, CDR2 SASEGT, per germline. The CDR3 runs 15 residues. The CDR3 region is CASPTPGGLYNEQFF. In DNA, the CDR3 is TGTGCCAGCCCTACCCCGGGAGGGCTTTACAATGAGCAGTTCTTC.

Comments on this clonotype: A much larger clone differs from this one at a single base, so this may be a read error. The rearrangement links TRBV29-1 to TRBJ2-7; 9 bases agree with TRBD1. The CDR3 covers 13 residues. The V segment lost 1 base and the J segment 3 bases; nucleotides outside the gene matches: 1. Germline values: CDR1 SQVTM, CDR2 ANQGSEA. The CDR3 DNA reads TGCAGCGTTGAAGTGGACAGGGGCTACGAGCAGTACTTC. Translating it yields CSVEVDRGYEQYF.

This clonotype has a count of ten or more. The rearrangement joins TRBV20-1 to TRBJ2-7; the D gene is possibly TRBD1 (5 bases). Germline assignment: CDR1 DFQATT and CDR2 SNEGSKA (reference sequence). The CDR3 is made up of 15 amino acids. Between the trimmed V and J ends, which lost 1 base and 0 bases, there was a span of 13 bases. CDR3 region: CSARAGKVSSYEQYF. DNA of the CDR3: TGCAGTGCTAGAGCAGGGAAGGTGAGCTCCTACGAGCAGTACTTC.

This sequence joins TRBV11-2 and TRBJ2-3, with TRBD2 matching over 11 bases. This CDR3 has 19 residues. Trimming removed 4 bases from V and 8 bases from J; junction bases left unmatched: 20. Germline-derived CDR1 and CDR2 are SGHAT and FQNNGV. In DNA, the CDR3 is TGTGCCAGCAGCTCAATAAACGGGACTAGCGGCCTATTCGGGGGTACGCAGTATTTT. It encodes CASSSINGTSGLFGGTQYF.

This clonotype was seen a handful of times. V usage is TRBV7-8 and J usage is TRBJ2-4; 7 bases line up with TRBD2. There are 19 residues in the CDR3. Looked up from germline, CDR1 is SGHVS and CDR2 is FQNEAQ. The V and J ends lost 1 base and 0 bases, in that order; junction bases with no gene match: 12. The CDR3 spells CASSLGAPTSSLAKNIQYF. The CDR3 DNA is TGTGCCAGCAGCTTAGGGGCCCCGACTAGCAGTTTAGCCAAAAACATTCAGTACTTC.

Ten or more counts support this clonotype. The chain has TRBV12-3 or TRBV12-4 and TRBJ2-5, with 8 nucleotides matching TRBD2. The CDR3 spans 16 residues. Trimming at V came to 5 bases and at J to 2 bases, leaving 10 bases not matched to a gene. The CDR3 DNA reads TGTGCCAGCAGTCCCTTAACACGACTAGCGCAAGAGACCCAGTACTTC. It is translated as CASSPLTRLAQETQYF.

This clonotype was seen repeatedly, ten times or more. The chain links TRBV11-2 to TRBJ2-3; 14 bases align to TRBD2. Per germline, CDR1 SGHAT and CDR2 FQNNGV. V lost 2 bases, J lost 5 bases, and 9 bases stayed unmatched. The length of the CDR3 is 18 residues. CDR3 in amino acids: CASSLHPGLAGAGDTQYF. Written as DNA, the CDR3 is TGTGCCAGCAGCTTACATCCGGGACTAGCGGGAGCCGGAGATACGCAGTATTTT.